This paragraph reports one TCR beta chain. Its cognate antigen is unknown. The sample is drawn from a study of somatic mutations in cytotoxic T cells in rheumatoid arthritis. V lost 6 bases, J lost 2 bases, and 13 bases lay in between. Per germline, CDR1 SGHTA and CDR2 FQGNSA. The CDR3 is 14 residues long. Sequencing was performed with immunoSEQ multiplex PCR; in TCRdb, only in-frame clones are kept and a portion is missing. The sample holds 3,000 or so clones, approximately 90% seen once. Study observations and caveats: Patients with rheumatoid arthritis, but not healthy controls, had CD8+ clonality that increased with age.

The receptor's source is a woman younger than 35 with rheumatoid arthritis. The V gene is TRBV7-2, the J gene TRBJ1-1; weak D call: TRBD1 (6 bases). Sequenced input: CD8+ T cells sorted from blood. The CDR3 loop is CASRSRTENTEAFF. The CDR3 DNA follows: TGTGCCAGCAGGTCTCGGACAGAAAACACTGAAGCTTTCTTT.